The 10 T cell receptor beta chains below come from one sample, sequenced in a study of T cell responses to AZD1222 COVID-19 vaccine. Sequenced by immunoSEQ multiplex PCR; TCRdb stores in-frame clones only, minus some. The sample consists of more than 90,000 clones, more than 70% of them appearing once. The sample here was peripheral blood, taken 28 days after the second AZD1222 dose. These receptors came from an adult who received the AZD1222 COVID-19 vaccine.

The chain has TRBV18 and TRBJ1-3; no definite D call. The CDR3 sequence is 14 residues long. V gave up 3 bases and J gave up 4 bases, with 10 bases separating them. Germline lookup yields CDR1 KGHSH and CDR2 LQKENI. CDR3 nucleotide sequence: TGTGCCAGCTCACCGTTCGGCCAGGGAAACACCATATATTTT. Translation: CASSPFGQGNTIYF.

The chain is built from TRBV6-5 and TRBJ2-3, with a possible D match to TRBD1 (6 bases). Germline CDR1 MNHEY, CDR2 SVGAGI. Trimming cost V 0 bases and J 4 bases, with 11 bases left between them. CDR3 length: 15 residues. In DNA form, the CDR3 reads TGTGCCAGCAGTTACTCTTACAGGGAGCCAGATACGCAGTATTTT. Protein product: CASSYSYREPDTQYF.

This chain connects TRBV11-1 to TRBJ1-2; D is uncertain. V was cut by 5 bases and J by 5 bases, with 12 bases left in between. Germline V gene sequence: CDR1 SGHAT, CDR2 FQDESV (reference sequence). The CDR3 totals 13 residues. This CDR3 reads CASSPTQLYGYTF. The CDR3 bases are TGTGCCAGCAGCCCGACCCAGTTGTATGGCTACACCTTC.

The V gene is TRBV5-1, the J gene TRBJ1-1; D ambiguous. The V gene lost 5 bases and the J gene lost 0 bases, with 11 bases spanning the gap. Germline CDR1 and CDR2: SGHRS and YFSETQ. This CDR3 spans 14 amino acids. The CDR3 nucleotides are TGCGCCAGCAGTATCCTTTTCATGAACACTGAAGCTTTCTTT. This codes for CASSILFMNTEAFF.

The chain joins TRBV3-1 (or the pseudogene TRBV3-2) to TRBJ2-7; TRBD1 might be the D (8 bases). From germline, CDR1 is LGHDT and CDR2 YNNKEL (reference sequence). The CDR3 consists of 13 residues. The V gene lost 4 bases and the J gene lost 7 bases, with 14 bases spanning the gap. The CDR3 here is CASSLGQGGEQYF. In nucleotides, the CDR3 is TGTGCCAGCAGCCTAGGACAGGGAGGGGAGCAGTACTTC.

Turning to this clone: The same CDR3 also results from other DNA sequences found in this sample. The chain joins TRBV4-3 to TRBJ2-5, with 7 bases matching TRBD1. Germline loops: CDR1 LGHNA, CDR2 YSLEER. The CDR3 is made up of 15 amino acids. After removal of 0 bases from V and 4 bases from J, the junction contained 5 bases not matched to a gene. This CDR3 reads CASSQDSGGRETQYF. As DNA, the CDR3 is TGCGCCAGCAGCCAAGATTCAGGGGGAAGAGAGACCCAGTACTTC.

The J gene is TRBJ1-2, the V gene TRBV29-1; no definite D call. V was cut by 6 bases and J by 4 bases, with 12 bases left in between. The CDR3 covers 12 residues. Per germline, CDR1 SQVTM and CDR2 ANQGSEA. This CDR3 is CSVPTDLYGYTF. Written as DNA, the CDR3 is TGCAGCGTCCCCACCGACCTCTATGGCTACACCTTC.

The chain employs TRBV9 and TRBJ2-1, with D possibly being TRBD2 (7 bases). Germline V gives CDR1 SGDLS, CDR2 YYNGEE. The CDR3 contains 16 residues. V lost 4 bases, J lost 2 bases, and 16 bases lay in between. CDR3 sequence reads: CASSPSGGATYNEQFF. DNA of the CDR3: TGTGCCAGCAGCCCCTCTGGGGGGGCCACCTACAATGAGCAGTTCTTC.

The chain combines TRBV3-1 (or the pseudogene TRBV3-2) with TRBJ2-7; tentative D call: TRBD2 (6 bases). Between the trimmed V and J ends, which lost 5 bases and 1 base, there was a span of 12 bases. The CDR3 runs to 14 residues. The germline CDR1 and CDR2 sequences are LGHDT and YNNKEL (reference sequence). In DNA, the CDR3 is TGTGCCAGCAGCTTGGGAGGACCGTCCTACGAGCAGTACTTC. It specifies CASSLGGPSYEQYF.

The rearrangement uses TRBV7-6 and TRBJ2-2, with 8 bases identical to TRBD1. The junction had 4 bases not matched to a gene; V was cut back by 1 base and J by 6 bases. CDR1 and CDR2 (germline): SGHVS, FNYEAQ. The CDR3 has 15 residues. In DNA, the CDR3 is TGTGCCAGCAGCTTAGGGACAGGGTTGGCCGGGGAGCTGTTTTTT. Encoded protein: CASSLGTGLAGELFF.